This T cell receptor (beta chain) was sequenced for a study of CD8+CD57+ T cells in acquired aplastic anemia. Study information: Isolated CD4+ and CD8+ cells, once sorted, yielded DNA averaging around 3 ug.

V shed 5 bases and J shed 3 bases, with 14 bases lying between them. This CDR3 region has 13 residues. Germline CDR1 reads DFQATT; CDR2 reads SNEGSKA (reference sequence). Template material for TCR beta VDJ and CDR3 profiling consisted of genomic DNA. TCRdb processed the reads anew with MiXCR; each CDR3 protein has one entry. The top ten clones hold just under 20% of a sample with a few hundred thousand distinct CDR3 sequences, roughly 45% of them seen once. An expansion of CD8+CD57+ cells by flow cytometry had been shown in patients chosen for sequencing. The patients, all of them, had severe acquired aplastic anemia. This clonotype has at least ten counts.

V gene TRBV20-1 combines with J gene TRBJ2-7; possible D gene TRBD2, 6 bases. This sequence originates from a human donor with aplastic anemia. Sequences were obtained from sorted CD4+, CD8+, or CD8+CD57+ T cells (not recorded which) from PBMCs. CDR3 loop: CSAAGRENYEQYF. The CDR3 bases are TGCAGTGCTGCGGGACGGGAGAACTACGAGCAGTACTTC.